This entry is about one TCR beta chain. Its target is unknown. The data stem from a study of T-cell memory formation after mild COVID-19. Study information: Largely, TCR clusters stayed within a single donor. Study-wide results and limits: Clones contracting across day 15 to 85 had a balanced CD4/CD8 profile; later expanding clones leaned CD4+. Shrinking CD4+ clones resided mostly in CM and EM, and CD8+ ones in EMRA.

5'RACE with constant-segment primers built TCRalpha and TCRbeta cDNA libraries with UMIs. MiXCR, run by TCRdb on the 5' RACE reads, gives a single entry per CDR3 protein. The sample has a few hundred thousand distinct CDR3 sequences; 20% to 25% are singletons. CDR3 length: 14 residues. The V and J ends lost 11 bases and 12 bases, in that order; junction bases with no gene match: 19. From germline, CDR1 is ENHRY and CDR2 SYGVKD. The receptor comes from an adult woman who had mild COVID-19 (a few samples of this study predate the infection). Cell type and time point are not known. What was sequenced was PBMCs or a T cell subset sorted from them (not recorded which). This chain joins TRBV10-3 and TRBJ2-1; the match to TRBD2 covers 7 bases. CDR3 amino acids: CAANRAGRERRQFF. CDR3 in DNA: TGTGCCGCAAACCGGGCAGGGCGGGAGAGGAGGCAGTTCTTC.